These T cell receptor beta chains were read from a single sample in a study of PD-1 blockade in mismatch repair-deficient tumors. Using immunoSEQ multiplex PCR, the repertoire was profiled, and TCRdb retains in-frame clones only, with some absent. The sample has roughly 53,000 clones, approximately 78% seen once. The sequenced sample was peripheral blood, obtained 4 weeks after starting pembrolizumab. The receptors originated from an adult with mismatch repair-deficient cancer. The conserved cysteine and the conserved F or W are not part of the CDR3 here.

J gene: TRBJ1-5
V gene: TRBV6-5
CDR3 protein: ASSYGTGINQPQH

J gene: TRBJ2-5
V gene: TRBV7-8
CDR3 protein: ASSPRPVHGETQY

J gene: TRBJ2-7
V gene: TRBV27
CDR3 protein: ASSFRLVGEGIYEQY

J gene: TRBJ2-1
V gene: TRBV11-3
CDR3 protein: ASSPPGLAGGSYNEQF

J gene: TRBJ2-2
V gene: TRBV10-3
CDR3 protein: AISEWDSNTGELF

J gene: TRBJ2-5
V gene: TRBV13
CDR3 protein: ASSPSPLPETQY

J gene: TRBJ2-1
V gene: TRBV5-1
CDR3 protein: ASSLADSYNEQF

J gene: TRBJ2-2
V gene: TRBV19
CDR3 protein: ASSIQGVVTGELF

J gene: TRBJ1-3
V gene: TRBV11-3
CDR3 protein: ASSLYGTSSGNTIY

J gene: TRBJ1-1
V gene: TRBV5-1
CDR3 protein: ASSLEGPNTEAF

J gene: TRBJ2-1
V gene: TRBV25-1
CDR3 protein: ASISSGRVF

J gene: TRBJ2-4
V gene: TRBV2
CDR3 protein: ATRGEDKNIQY

J gene: TRBJ2-7
V gene: TRBV29-1
CDR3 protein: SVQGAYEQY

J gene: TRBJ2-5
V gene: TRBV11-2
CDR3 protein: ASSPKWEGTQETQY

J gene: TRBJ2-5
V gene: TRBV7-9
CDR3 protein: ASSLDLTAGGETQY

J gene: TRBJ2-7
V gene: TRBV4-1
CDR3 protein: ASEGGGEQY

J gene: TRBJ2-7
V gene: TRBV4-1
CDR3 protein: ASSYSGTGSSEQY

J gene: TRBJ2-1
V gene: TRBV19
CDR3 protein: ASSVRDSYNEQF

J gene: TRBJ2-2
V gene: TRBV5-1
CDR3 protein: ASSRGLAGSNTGELF

J gene: TRBJ2-6
V gene: TRBV11-3
CDR3 protein: ASSFQGSGANVLT

J gene: TRBJ2-1
V gene: TRBV7-2
CDR3 protein: ASSLLAGGWNEQF

J gene: TRBJ2-7
V gene: TRBV6-5
CDR3 protein: ASSYSSRNYEQY

J gene: TRBJ1-3
V gene: TRBV4-1
CDR3 protein: ASSQVALRNTIY

J gene: TRBJ2-7
V gene: TRBV27
CDR3 protein: ASSLRVGPPYEQY

J gene: TRBJ2-2
V gene: TRBV7-8
CDR3 protein: ASSLRPGTANTGELF

J gene: TRBJ2-2
V gene: TRBV13
CDR3 protein: ASSRRTGELF

J gene: TRBJ2-7
V gene: TRBV28
CDR3 protein: ASGRRDEQY

J gene: TRBJ2-7
V gene: TRBV27
CDR3 protein: ASSGRGQGPVPYEQY

J gene: TRBJ1-5
V gene: TRBV5-1
CDR3 protein: ASSFTGGGNQPQH

J gene: TRBJ2-6
V gene: TRBV5-1
CDR3 protein: ASGGQGDSGANVLT

J gene: TRBJ2-4
V gene: TRBV28
CDR3 protein: ASSPRPNIQY

J gene: TRBJ2-7
V gene: TRBV5-5
CDR3 protein: ASSLEGLAGVHEQY

J gene: TRBJ2-6
V gene: TRBV28
CDR3 protein: ASSQTRGAGANVLT

J gene: TRBJ2-4
V gene: TRBV27
CDR3 protein: ASSPNTLGLTKNIQY

J gene: TRBJ2-7
V gene: TRBV29-1
CDR3 protein: SVERRLAGGYSSYEQY

J gene: TRBJ2-2
V gene: TRBV7-8
CDR3 protein: ASSQPANTGELF

J gene: TRBJ1-3
V gene: TRBV9
CDR3 protein: ASSQQGIGSGNTIY

J gene: TRBJ1-1
V gene: TRBV10-2
CDR3 protein: ASSVLGSTEAF

J gene: TRBJ2-5
V gene: TRBV11-1
CDR3 protein: ASSSDRERGTQY

J gene: TRBJ2-1
V gene: TRBV11-2
CDR3 protein: ASSLGGGSGGSYNEQF

J gene: TRBJ2-5
V gene: TRBV12-5
CDR3 protein: ASGLVLFGQGRLQETQY

J gene: TRBJ2-7
V gene: TRBV9
CDR3 protein: ASSVDPTYEQY

J gene: TRBJ1-1
V gene: TRBV18
CDR3 protein: ASSPLTGRGVTEAF

J gene: TRBJ2-5
V gene: TRBV27
CDR3 protein: ASSLARRETQY

J gene: TRBJ2-3
V gene: TRBV6-4
CDR3 protein: ASSVSGTGGADTQY

J gene: TRBJ2-7
V gene: TRBV5-4
CDR3 protein: ASSQGQSHEQY

J gene: TRBJ1-5
V gene: TRBV29-1
CDR3 protein: SVADSNQPQH

J gene: TRBJ2-1
V gene: TRBV18
CDR3 protein: ASSRETDGFSYNEQF

J gene: TRBJ1-2
V gene: TRBV5-1
CDR3 protein: ASSLEDNYGYT

J gene: TRBJ2-3
V gene: TRBV6-6
CDR3 protein: ASTGLADTQY